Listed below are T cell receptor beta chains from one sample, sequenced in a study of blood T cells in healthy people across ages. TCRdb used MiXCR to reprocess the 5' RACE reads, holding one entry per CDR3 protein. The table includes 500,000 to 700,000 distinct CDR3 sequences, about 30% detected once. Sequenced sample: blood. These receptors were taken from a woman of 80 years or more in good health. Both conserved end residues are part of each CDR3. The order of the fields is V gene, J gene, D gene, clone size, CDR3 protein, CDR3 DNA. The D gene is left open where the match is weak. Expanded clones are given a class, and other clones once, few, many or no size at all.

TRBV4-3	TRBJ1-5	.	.	CASSQGPNSNQPQHF	TGCGCCAGCAGCCAAGGACCGAATAGCAATCAGCCCCAGCATTTT
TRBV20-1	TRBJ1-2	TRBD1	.	CSARNVEGAGGYTF	TGCAGTGCTAGAAATGTCGAGGGGGCAGGAGGCTACACCTTC
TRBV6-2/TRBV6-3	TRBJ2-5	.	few	CASSPPTGRGETQYF	TGTGCCAGCAGTCCCCCGACAGGGAGGGGAGAGACCCAGTACTTC
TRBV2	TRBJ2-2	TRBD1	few	CASRDGTVNTGELFF	TGTGCCAGCAGGGACGGGACAGTGAACACCGGGGAGCTGTTTTTT
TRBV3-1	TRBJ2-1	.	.	CASSQSDGRIRDNEQFF	TGTGCCAGCAGCCAGTCGGACGGGCGAATAAGGGACAATGAGCAGTTCTTC
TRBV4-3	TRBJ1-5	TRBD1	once	CASSQDFGQGYQPQHF	TGCGCCAGCAGCCAAGATTTTGGACAGGGCTATCAGCCCCAGCATTTT
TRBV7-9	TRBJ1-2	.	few	CASSLVLDGYTF	TGTGCCAGCAGCTTAGTACTGGATGGCTACACCTTC
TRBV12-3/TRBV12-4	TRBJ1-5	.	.	CTSSSGYRYNNQPQHF	TGTACCAGCAGTTCAGGGTACCGGTATAACAATCAGCCCCAGCATTTT
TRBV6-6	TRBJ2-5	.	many	CASSYLDRHQETQYF	TGTGCCAGCAGTTATTTGGACCGCCACCAAGAGACCCAGTACTTC
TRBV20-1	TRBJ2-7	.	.	CSARERAGYTNEQYF	TGCAGTGCCCGAGAACGAGCAGGCTACACGAATGAGCAGTACTTC
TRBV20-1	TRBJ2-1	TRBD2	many	CSARDGTSGGANNEQFF	TGCAGTGCTAGAGACGGGACTAGCGGGGGGGCCAACAATGAGCAGTTCTTC